This T cell receptor (beta chain) was retrieved from a study of T cell repertoires in cytomegalovirus infection. Points from the study as a whole: Identification of carriers of CMV plus the relevant HLA was achieved through cumulative public TCR beta family frequency. It was HLA-C-restricted CMV-specific TCR beta clonotypes that dominated the response ex vivo.

This clonotype was seen at least ten times. Its antigen is as yet unknown. TCRdb analysed the reads with MiXCR anew, one entry per CDR3 protein. The sample includes around 450,000 distinct CDR3 sequences, approximately 11% of them seen just once. Germline CDR1 reads SGHRS; CDR2 reads YFSETQ. The CDR3 has 14 amino acids. Trimming cost V 1 base and J 5 bases; bases outside gene matches: 5. This TCR derives from a human donor in good health (CMV status not recorded). Some clones in this sample may be carry-over from other donors' samples. The specimen was PBMCs. The chain uses TRBV5-1 and TRBJ1-2; 7 bases are shared with TRBD1. CDR3 in amino acids: CASSLTGEMYGYTF. As DNA, the CDR3 is TGCGCCAGCAGCTTGACAGGGGAGATGTATGGCTACACCTTC.